This T cell receptor beta chain was retrieved from a study of blood T cells in healthy people across ages. CDR1 and CDR2 (germline): DFQATT, SNEGSKA (reference sequence). The CDR3 is 14 residues long. With 5 bases clipped from V and 7 bases from J, the junction kept 13 bases outside the gene matches. Primers used in a second PCR of roughly 6 to 11 cycles were a sample-barcoded 5' primer and a J-beta primer mix. A template-switch adaptor that had 12 random nucleotides put a tag on each cDNA molecule. TCRdb itself ran the 5' RACE reads through MiXCR, one entry per CDR3 protein. This sample yields hundreds of thousands of distinct CDR3 sequences, of which around a fifth are seen a single time; about 22% belongs to the top ten. Whole-study results and caveats: With age, beta diversity per million T cells declined roughly linearly, significantly by approximately 41. With unsorted PBMCs, a conclusive comparison of naive versus antigen-experienced cells was not possible. Naive CD4+ cells and diversity were both higher in long-lived donors than in aged donors.

On this clonotype: Its cognate antigen is unknown.

J is TRBJ2-7 and V is TRBV20-1; 8 bases map to TRBD1. The receptor comes from a man between 70 and 80 years old in good health. What was sequenced was blood. CDR3 region: CSASRDRKVGEQYF. The CDR3 DNA is TGCAGTGCTTCCCGGGACAGGAAGGTCGGGGAGCAGTACTTC.